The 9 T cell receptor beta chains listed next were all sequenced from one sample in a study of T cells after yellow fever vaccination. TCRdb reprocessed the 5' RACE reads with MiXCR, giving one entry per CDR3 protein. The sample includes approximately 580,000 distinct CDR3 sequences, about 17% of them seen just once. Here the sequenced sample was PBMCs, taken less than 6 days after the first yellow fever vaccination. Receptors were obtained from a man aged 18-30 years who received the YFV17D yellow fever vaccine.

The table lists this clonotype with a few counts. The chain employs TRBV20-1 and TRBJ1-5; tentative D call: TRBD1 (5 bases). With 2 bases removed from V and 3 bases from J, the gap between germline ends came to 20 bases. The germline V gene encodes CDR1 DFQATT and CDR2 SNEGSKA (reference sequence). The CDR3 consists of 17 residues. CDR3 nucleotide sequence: TGCAGTGCTAGAAAGAGTCCAGGGTCCTTCGCCAATCAGCCCCAGCATTTT. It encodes CSARKSPGSFANQPQHF.

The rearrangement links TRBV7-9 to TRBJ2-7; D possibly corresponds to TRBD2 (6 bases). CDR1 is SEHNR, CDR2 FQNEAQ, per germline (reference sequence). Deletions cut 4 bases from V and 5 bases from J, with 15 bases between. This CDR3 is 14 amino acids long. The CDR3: CASSSREGAHEQYF. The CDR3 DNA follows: TGTGCCAGCAGCTCGCGGGAAGGGGCCCACGAGCAGTACTTC.

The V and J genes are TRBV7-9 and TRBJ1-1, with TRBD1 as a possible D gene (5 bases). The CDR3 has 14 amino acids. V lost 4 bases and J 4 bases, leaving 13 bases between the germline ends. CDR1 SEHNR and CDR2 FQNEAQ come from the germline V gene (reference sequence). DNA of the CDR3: TGTGCCAGCAGCTCTGTGGGGACCGGCACTGAAGCTTTCTTT. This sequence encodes CASSSVGTGTEAFF.

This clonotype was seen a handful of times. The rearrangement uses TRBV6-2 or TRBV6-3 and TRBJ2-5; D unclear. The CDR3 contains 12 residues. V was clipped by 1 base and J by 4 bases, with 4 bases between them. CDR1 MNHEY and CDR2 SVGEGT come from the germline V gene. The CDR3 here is CASSYFGETQYF. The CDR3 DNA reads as TGTGCCAGCAGTTACTTTGGAGAGACCCAGTACTTC.

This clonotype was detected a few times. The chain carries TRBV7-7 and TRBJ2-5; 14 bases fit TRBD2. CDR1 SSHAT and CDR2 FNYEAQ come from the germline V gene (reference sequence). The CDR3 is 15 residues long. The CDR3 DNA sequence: TGTGCTATCGCGACGGGGACTAGCGGGGGAGAGACCCAGTACTTC. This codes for CAIATGTSGGETQYF.

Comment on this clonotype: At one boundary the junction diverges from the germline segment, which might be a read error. The CDR3 is CTSSQRGSGNTIYF. The CDR3 DNA is TGCACCAGCAGCCAGAGGGGCTCTGGAAACACCATATATTTT. The V and J genes are TRBV4-1 and TRBJ1-3; D perhaps matches TRBD1 (5 bases). CDR1 is MGHRA, CDR2 YSYEKL, per germline. The CDR3 has 14 residues.

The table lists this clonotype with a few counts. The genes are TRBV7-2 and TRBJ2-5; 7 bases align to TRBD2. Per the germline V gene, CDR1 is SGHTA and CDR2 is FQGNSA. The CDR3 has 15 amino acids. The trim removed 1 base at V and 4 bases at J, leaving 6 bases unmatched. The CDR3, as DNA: TGTGCCAGCAGCTTAGGGCCGGGGGAGGGAGAGACCCAGTACTTC. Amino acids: CASSLGPGEGETQYF.

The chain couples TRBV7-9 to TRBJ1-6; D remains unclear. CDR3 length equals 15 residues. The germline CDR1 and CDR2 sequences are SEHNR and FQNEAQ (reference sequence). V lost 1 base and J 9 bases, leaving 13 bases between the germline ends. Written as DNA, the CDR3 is TGTGCCAGCAGCTTAGTCGGCTCTCTTAGTTCACCCCTCCACTTT. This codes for CASSLVGSLSSPLHF. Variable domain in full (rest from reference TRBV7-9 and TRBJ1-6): DTGVSQNPRHKITKRGQNVTFRCDPISEHNRLYWYRQTLGQGPEFLTYFQNEAQLEKSRLLSDRFSAERPKGSFSTLEIQRTEQGDSAMYLCASSLVGSLSSPLHFGNGTRLTVT.

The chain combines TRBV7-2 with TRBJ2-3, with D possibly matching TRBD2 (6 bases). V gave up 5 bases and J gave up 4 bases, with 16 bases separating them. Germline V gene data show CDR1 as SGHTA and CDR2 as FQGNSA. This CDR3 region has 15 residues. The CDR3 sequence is CASSPDYTRSDTQYF. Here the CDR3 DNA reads TGTGCCAGCAGCCCGGACTATACCAGGTCAGATACGCAGTATTTT.